This TCR beta chain was identified during a study of human T cells and chemical hapten exposure. In the study overall: The use of 2% DPC on roughly 2 cm by roughly 2 cm of upper inner arm skin constituted sensitization. Regarding the study as a whole: TCRs above 1 in 1000 frequency did not change with DPC sensitization. Alopecia in all donors means immunity may differ from healthy individuals.

The sample's time point: patch test 3, about 24 weeks after DPC sensitization. As for treatment: therapeutic diphenylcyclopropenone sensitization with weekly scalp DPC. Someone pulled total RNA out of unfractionated whole blood. TCRdb re-called the RACE reads with MiXCR, one entry per CDR3 protein. This repertoire shows some 39,000 distinct CDR3 sequences, 8% to 10% found once; its top ten account for roughly 25%. V was pared by 3 bases and J by 4 bases, with 11 bases between. Germline V CDR1 and CDR2: SGHTA, FQGNSA. This CDR3 has 14 residues. This clonotype has at least ten counts. Its target is not known.

This receptor was obtained from a man aged 45-65 years with alopecia areata. Some clones in this sample may be carry-over from other donors' samples. The chain couples TRBV7-2 to TRBJ2-3; D might be TRBD1 (6 bases). The source was whole blood, collected in connection with sensitization to the hapten diphenylcyclopropenone (DPC). The CDR3 DNA reads as TGTGCCAGCAGCTTCAGGCAGGGGCCAGATACGCAGTATTTT. It translates to CASSFRQGPDTQYF.